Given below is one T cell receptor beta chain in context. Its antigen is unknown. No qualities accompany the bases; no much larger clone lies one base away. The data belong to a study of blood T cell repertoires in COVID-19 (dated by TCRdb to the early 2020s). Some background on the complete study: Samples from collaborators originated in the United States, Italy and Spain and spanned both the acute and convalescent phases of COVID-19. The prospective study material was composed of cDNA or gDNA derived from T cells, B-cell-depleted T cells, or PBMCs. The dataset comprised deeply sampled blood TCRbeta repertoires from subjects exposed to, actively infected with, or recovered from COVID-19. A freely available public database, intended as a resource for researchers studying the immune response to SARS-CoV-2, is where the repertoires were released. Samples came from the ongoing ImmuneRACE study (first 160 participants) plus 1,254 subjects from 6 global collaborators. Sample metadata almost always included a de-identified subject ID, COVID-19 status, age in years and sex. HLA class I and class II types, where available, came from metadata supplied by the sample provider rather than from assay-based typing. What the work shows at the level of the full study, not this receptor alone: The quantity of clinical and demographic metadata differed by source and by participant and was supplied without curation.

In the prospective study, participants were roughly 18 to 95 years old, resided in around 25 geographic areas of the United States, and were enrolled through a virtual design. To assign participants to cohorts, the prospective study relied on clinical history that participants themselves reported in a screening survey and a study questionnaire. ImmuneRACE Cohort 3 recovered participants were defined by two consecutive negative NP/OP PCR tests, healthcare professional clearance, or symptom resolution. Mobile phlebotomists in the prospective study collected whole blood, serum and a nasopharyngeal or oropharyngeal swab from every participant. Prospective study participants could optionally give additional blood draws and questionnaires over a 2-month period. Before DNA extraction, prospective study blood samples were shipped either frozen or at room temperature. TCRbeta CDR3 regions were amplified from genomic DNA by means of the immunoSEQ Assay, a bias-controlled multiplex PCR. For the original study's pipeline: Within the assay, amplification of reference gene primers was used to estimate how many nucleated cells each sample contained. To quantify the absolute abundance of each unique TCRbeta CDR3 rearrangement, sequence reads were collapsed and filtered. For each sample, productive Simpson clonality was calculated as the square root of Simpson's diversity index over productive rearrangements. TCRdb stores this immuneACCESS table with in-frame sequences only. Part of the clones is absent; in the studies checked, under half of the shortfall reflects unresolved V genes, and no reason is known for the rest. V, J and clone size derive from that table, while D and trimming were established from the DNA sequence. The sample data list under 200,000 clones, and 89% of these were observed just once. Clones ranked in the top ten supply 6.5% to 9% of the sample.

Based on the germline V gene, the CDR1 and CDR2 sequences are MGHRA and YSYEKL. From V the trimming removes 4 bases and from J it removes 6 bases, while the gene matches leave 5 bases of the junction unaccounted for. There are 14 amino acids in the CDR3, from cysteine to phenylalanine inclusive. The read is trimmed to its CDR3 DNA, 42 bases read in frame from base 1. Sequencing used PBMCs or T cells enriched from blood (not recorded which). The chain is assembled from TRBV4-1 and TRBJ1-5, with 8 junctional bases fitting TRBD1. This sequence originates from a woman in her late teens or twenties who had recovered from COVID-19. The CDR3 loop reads CASSPGQGGQPQHF. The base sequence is TGCGCCAGCAGCCCCGGACAGGGAGGTCAGCCCCAGCATTTT.